This T cell receptor beta chain is from a study of regulatory T cells in long-lasting Graves disease. TCR beta libraries were built with iRepertoire HTBI primers and Arm-PCR of CDR3 regions. MiXCR, run by TCRdb on the multiplex PCR reads, gives a single entry per CDR3 protein. Seen here are some 500,000 distinct CDR3 sequences, roughly a sixth observed once, and the top ten hold 20% to 30%. Time point here: newly diagnosed GD, antithyroid drugs for less than 3 months. There was RNA extracted from PBMCs, and the TCR library was made from it. Collection of peripheral blood (roughly 9 milliliters) was done using EDTA tubes. This clonotype was found many times. Its antigen remains unidentified. This CDR3 has 14 amino acids. V was pared by 5 bases and J by 3 bases, with 4 bases of the junction left unmatched. Germline assignment: CDR1 SGHRS and CDR2 YFSETQ. Study-level points and caveats: Only peripheral blood was studied, not thyroid tissue. Gene preferences differed: TRBV28, TRBJ1-2, TRBJ2-5 in persistent cases.

These data were also reused for a study on T cells in Graves' hyperthyroidism and ophthalmopathy. This second study notes: In blood, most of the thyroid clonotypes expanded above 0.001 were also present.

The TCR comes from a middle-aged woman with Graves disease. J is TRBJ2-3 and V is TRBV5-1; 9 bases are a match to TRBD1. Sequences were derived from peripheral blood mononuclear cells (PBMCs), sampled at new diagnosis, from a patient treated with antithyroid drugs. The chain's CDR3 is CASRGQGRTDTQYF. CDR3 DNA: TGCGCCAGCAGAGGACAGGGGAGGACAGATACGCAGTATTTT. Full variable domain (missing parts from reference TRBV5-1 and TRBJ2-3): KAGVTQTPRYLIKTRGQQVTLSCSPISGHRSVSWYQQTPGQGLQFLFEYFSETQRNKGNFPGRFSGRQFSNSRSEMNVSTLELGDSALYLCASRGQGRTDTQYFGPGTRLTVL.